These 5 T cell receptor beta chains were all obtained from the same sample, sequenced in a study of cytomegalovirus exposure and HLA in healthy donors (dated by TCRdb to about 2017). Library preparation used the immunoSEQ multiplex PCR assay. For the multiplex PCR, a mixture combining 60 forward primers for TCR Vbeta segments and 13 reverse primers for TCR Jbeta segments was used. TCRdb retrieved this table from immuneACCESS and kept in-frame rearrangements only. Not all clones are present; in checked studies, unresolved V genes account for under half, and no reason is known for the remainder. The sample table contains fewer than 250,000 clones; only one count was recorded for about 79% of them. The ten most abundant clones make up 1.5% to 2% of the sample. Input material: PBMCs. All receptors derive from a male donor in good health and CMV-seronegative.

This chain uses TRBV6-6 with TRBJ2-2, with 11 positions matching TRBD1. The CDR3 has 16 amino acids. Trimming took 6 bases from V and 6 from J; bases not matched to a gene: 9. Looked up from germline, CDR1 is MNHNY and CDR2 is SVGAGI (reference sequence). Here the CDR3 reads CASRSPGQGVAGELFF. DNA for the CDR3: TGTGCCAGCAGATCCCCGGGACAGGGGGTCGCCGGGGAGCTGTTTTTT.

This clone was observed once. V and J are TRBV27 and TRBJ2-2; tentative D call: TRBD2 (5 bases). The CDR3 covers 15 residues. V lost 5 bases and J lost 1, with 11 bases in between. The germline V gene encodes CDR1 MNHEY and CDR2 SMNVEV (reference sequence). CDR3: CASSPRGRNTGELFF. CDR3 DNA sequence: TGTGCCAGCAGTCCCCGGGGTAGGAACACCGGGGAGCTGTTTTTT.

The J gene is TRBJ1-1, the V gene TRBV6-6; 7 bases align to TRBD1. With 6 bases clipped from V and 8 bases from J, the junction kept 9 bases outside the gene matches. Germline CDR1 reads MNHNY; CDR2 reads SVGAGI (reference sequence). The CDR3 is made up of 13 amino acids. The CDR3: CASRLTKDREAFF. The DNA for the CDR3 is TGTGCCAGCAGACTTACAAAGGACAGGGAAGCTTTCTTT.

The rearrangement joins TRBV5-4 to TRBJ2-7; D not resolved. The CDR3 has 12 residues. Per germline, CDR1 SGHNT and CDR2 YYREEE (reference sequence). The V and J ends lost 1 base and 5 bases respectively, with 7 bases between them. The CDR3 DNA sequence: TGTGCCAGCAGCTTGTCGGGTAACGAGCAGTACTTC. Translated: CASSLSGNEQYF.

The table lists this clone with a few counts. The chain couples TRBV11-2 to TRBJ2-7; 7 nucleotides line up with TRBD1. After removal of 1 base from V and 0 bases from J, the junction contained 0 bases not matched to a gene. The CDR3 has 14 amino acids. CDR1 and CDR2 from the germline V gene are SGHAT and FQNNGV. CDR3 bases: TGTGCCAGCAGCTTAGGGGACAGCTCCTACGAGCAGTACTTC. The encoded protein is CASSLGDSSYEQYF.